This T cell receptor beta chain was captured by sequencing in a study of shared clonotypes between healthy human individuals. V was clipped by 10 bases and J by 4 bases, with 14 bases between them. Per germline, CDR1 SGHAT and CDR2 FQNNGV. The CDR3 covers 13 residues. At deep level, the assay was performed. The authors split each subset's genomic DNA evenly across several immunoSEQ plates. Method: immunoSEQ multiplex PCR; TCRdb's copy keeps in-frame clones and lacks some. The top ten clones hold roughly 0.45% of a sample with over 1.5 million clones, approximately 98% of them seen once. The healthy adult donors were HIV-negative and reported no recent acute infections or vaccinations. Subsets obtained from CD4+ cells comprised CD45RA+ naive and CD45RA-negative memory cells.

This TCR derives from a man aged 30 to 45 in good health. Sequences were obtained from naive CD4+ T cells sorted from blood. Subset specified: CD45RA+ positively selected. The V call is TRBV11-2, the J call TRBJ2-1; D perhaps matches TRBD1 (6 bases). The CDR3 DNA follows: TGTGCCACAGGGGATGCGGATTACAATGAGCAGTTCTTC. Translating it yields CATGDADYNEQFF.